This TCR beta chain appears in the sequencing data of a study of blood T cell repertoires in COVID-19. Background on the study: Donors in the United States, Italy and Spain gave samples during acute or convalescent COVID-19. Sources were T cells, B-cell-depleted T cells, or PBMCs; the material itself was cDNA or gDNA.

After removal of 1 base from V and 2 bases from J, the junction contained 3 bases not matched to a gene. CDR1 and CDR2 from the germline V gene are SGHNT and YENEEA. The CDR3 covers 16 residues. Original analysis: Estimation of nucleated cell counts was performed using reference gene primer amplification. Clones were read by immunoSEQ multiplex PCR, and TCRdb kept only the in-frame ones, dropping some. That table gives V, J and clone size, and the DNA gave D and trimming. The sample includes around 300,000 clones, about 89% seen only once; the top ten take roughly 2.3%. The chain carries TRBV11-3 and TRBJ2-3; TRBD2 agrees at 10 bases. Sequences were obtained from peripheral blood. This TCR was sampled from a man aged 50 to 59 with acute or convalescent COVID-19. CDR3: CASSLGLAGVTDTQYF. Here the CDR3 DNA reads TGTGCCAGCAGCTTAGGGCTAGCGGGGGTCACAGATACGCAGTATTTT. Full variable domain (remainder filled in from reference TRBV11-3 and TRBJ2-3): EAGVVQSPRYKIIEKKQPVAFWCNPISGHNTLYWYLQNLGQGPELLIRYENEEAVDDSQLPKDRFSAERLKGVDSTLKIQPAELGDSAVYLCASSLGLAGVTDTQYFGPGTRLTVL.